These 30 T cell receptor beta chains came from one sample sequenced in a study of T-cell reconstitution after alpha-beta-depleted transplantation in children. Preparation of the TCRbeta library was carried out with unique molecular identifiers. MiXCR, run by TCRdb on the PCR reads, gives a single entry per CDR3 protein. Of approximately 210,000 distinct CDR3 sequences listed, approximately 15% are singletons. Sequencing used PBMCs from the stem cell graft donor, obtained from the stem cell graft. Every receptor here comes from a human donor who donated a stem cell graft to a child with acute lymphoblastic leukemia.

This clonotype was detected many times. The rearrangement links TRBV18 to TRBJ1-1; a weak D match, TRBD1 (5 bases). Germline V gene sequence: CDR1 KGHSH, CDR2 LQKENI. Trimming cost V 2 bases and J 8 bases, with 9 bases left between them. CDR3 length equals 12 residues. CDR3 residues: CASSPGTEEAFF. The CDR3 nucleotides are TGTGCCAGCTCACCAGGGACGGAAGAAGCTTTCTTT. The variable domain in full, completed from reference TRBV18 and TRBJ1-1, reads NAGVMQNPRHLVRRRGQEARLRCSPMKGHSHVYWYRQLPEEGLKFMVYLQKENIIDESGMPKERFSAEFPKEGPSILRIQQVVRGDSAAYFCASSPGTEEAFFGQGTRLTVV.

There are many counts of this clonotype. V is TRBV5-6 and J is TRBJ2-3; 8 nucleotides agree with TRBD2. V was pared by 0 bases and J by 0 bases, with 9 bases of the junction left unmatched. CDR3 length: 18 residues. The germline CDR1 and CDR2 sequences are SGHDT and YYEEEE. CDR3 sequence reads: CASSLGQQRGTSTDTQYF. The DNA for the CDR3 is TGTGCCAGCAGCTTGGGCCAACAGCGGGGGACTAGCACAGATACGCAGTATTTT.

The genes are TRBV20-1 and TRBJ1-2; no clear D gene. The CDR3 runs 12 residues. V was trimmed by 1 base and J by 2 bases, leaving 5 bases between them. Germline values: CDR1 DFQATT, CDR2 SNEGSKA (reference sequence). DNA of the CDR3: TGCAGTGCTAGAGGAATGAACTATGGCTACACCTTC. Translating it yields CSARGMNYGYTF.

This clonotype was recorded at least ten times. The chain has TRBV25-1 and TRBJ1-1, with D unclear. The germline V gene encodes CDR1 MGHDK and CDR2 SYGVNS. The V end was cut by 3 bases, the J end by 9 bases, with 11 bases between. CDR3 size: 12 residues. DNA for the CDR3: TGTGCCAGCAGTGACTGGGCCCTGCAAGCTTTCTTT. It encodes CASSDWALQAFF.

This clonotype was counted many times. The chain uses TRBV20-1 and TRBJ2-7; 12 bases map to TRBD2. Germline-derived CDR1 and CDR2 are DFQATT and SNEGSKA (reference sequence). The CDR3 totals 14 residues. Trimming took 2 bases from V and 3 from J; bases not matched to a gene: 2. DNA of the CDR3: TGCAGTGCTAGAACTAGCGGGAGGAGCTACGAGCAGTACTTC. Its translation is CSARTSGRSYEQYF.

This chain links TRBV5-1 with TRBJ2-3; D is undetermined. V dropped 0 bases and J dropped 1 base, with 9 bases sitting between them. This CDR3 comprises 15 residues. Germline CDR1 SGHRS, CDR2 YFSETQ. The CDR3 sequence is CASSLDPQGTDTQYF. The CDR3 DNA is TGCGCCAGCAGCTTGGACCCGCAGGGCACAGATACGCAGTATTTT.

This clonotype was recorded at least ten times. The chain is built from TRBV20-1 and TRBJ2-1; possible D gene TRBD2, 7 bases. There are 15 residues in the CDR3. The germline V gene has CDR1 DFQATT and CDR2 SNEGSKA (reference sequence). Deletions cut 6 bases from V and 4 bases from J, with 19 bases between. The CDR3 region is CSAATGLVQYNEQFF. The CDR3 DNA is TGCAGTGCCGCGACAGGACTAGTACAATACAATGAGCAGTTCTTC.

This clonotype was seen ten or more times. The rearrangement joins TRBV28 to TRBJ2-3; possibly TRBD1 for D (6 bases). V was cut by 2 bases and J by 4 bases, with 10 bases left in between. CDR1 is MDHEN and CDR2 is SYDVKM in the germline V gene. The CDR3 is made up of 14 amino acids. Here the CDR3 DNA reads TGTGCCAGCAGTTTACAGGGGCGCGCAGATACGCAGTATTTT. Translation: CASSLQGRADTQYF.

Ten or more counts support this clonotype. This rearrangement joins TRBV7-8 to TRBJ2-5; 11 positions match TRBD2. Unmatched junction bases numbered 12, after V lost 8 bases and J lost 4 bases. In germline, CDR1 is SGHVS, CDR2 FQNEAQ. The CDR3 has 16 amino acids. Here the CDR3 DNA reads TGTGCCAGCTTCCGGATAGCGGGAGGGACGAGAGAGACCCAGTACTTC. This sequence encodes CASFRIAGGTRETQYF. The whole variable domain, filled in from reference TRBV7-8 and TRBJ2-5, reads GAGVSQSPRYKVAKRGQDVALRCDPISGHVSLFWYQQALGQGPEFLTYFQNEAQLDKSGLPSDRFFAERPEGSVSTLKIQRTQQEDSAVYLCASFRIAGGTRETQYFGPGTRLLVL.

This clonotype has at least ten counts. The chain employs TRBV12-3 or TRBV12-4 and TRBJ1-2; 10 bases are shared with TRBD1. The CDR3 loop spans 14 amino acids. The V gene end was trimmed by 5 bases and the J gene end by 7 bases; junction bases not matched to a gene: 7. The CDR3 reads CASSRRQGAGGYTF. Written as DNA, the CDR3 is TGTGCCAGCAGTCGCCGACAGGGGGCGGGTGGCTACACCTTC.

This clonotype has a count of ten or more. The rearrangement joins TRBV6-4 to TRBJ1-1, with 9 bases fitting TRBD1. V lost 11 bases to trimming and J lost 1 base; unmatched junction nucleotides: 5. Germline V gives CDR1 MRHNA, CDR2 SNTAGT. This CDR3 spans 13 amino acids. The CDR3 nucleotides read TGTGCCCCCTGGGGACAGGGGAACACTGAAGCTTTCTTT. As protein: CAPWGQGNTEAFF.

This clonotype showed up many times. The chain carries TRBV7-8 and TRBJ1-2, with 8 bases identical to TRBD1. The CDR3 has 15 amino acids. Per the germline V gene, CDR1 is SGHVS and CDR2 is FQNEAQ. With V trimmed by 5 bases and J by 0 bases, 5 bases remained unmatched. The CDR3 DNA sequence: TGTGCCAGCAGCGCCTGGACAGGGCCTAACTATGGCTACACCTTC. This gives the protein CASSAWTGPNYGYTF.

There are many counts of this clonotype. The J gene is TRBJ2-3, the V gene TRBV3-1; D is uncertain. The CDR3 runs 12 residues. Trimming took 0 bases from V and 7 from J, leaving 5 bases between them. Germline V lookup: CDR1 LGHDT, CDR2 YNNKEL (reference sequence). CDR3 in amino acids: CASSQDSHTQYF. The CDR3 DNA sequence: TGTGCCAGCAGCCAAGATAGCCATACGCAGTATTTT.

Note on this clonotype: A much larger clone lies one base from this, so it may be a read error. This chain's CDR3 is CASSPVADYEQYF. The DNA of the CDR3 is TGCGCCAGCAGCCCAGTGGCGGACTACGAGCAGTACTTC. The chain uses TRBV5-1 and TRBJ2-7; D unclear. The ends were cut back, 4 bases at V and 3 bases at J, with 11 bases in the middle. In germline, CDR1 is SGHRS, CDR2 YFSETQ. The CDR3 runs to 13 residues.

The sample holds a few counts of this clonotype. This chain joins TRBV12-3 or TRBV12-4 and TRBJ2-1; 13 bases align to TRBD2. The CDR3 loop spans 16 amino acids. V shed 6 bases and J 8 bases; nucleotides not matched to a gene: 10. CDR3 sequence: CASSSRTSGRRDEQFF. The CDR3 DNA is TGTGCCAGCAGCTCCCGGACTAGCGGGAGAAGGGATGAGCAGTTCTTC.

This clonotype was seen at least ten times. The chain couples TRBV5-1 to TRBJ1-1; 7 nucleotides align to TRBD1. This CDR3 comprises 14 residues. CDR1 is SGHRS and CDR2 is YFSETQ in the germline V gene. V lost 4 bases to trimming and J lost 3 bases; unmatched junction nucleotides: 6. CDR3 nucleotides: TGCGCCAGCAGCCCAGACAGGGCAGACACTGAAGCTTTCTTT. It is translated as CASSPDRADTEAFF. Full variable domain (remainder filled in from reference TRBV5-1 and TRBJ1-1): KAGVTQTPRYLIKTRGQQVTLSCSPISGHRSVSWYQQTPGQGLQFLFEYFSETQRNKGNFPGRFSGRQFSNSRSEMNVSTLELGDSALYLCASSPDRADTEAFFGQGTRLTVV.

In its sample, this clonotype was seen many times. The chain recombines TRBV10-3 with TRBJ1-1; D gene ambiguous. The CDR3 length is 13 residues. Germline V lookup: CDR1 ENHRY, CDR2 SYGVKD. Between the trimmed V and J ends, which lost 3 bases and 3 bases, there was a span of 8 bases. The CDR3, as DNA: TGTGCCATCAGTGACGGGCCGGACACTGAAGCTTTCTTT. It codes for CAISDGPDTEAFF.

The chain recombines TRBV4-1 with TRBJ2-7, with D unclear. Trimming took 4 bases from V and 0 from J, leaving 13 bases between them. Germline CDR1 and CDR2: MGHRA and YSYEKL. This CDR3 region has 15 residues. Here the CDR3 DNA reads TGCGCCAGCAGCCTGACACACAGCCTCTCCTACGAGCAGTACTTC. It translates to CASSLTHSLSYEQYF.

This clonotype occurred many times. This chain's CDR3 is CASSGALGTEAFF. The CDR3 DNA follows: TGTGCCAGCAGTGGGGCCCTCGGGACTGAAGCTTTCTTT. This chain links TRBV14 with TRBJ1-1, with a weak D call TRBD1 (5 bases). The ends were cut back, 6 bases at V and 5 bases at J, with 13 bases in the middle. The CDR3 spans 13 residues. Germline CDR1 and CDR2: SGHDN and FVKESK.

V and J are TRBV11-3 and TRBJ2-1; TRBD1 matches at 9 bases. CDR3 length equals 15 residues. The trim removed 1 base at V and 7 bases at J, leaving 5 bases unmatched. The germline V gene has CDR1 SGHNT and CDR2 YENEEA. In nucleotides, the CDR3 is TGTGCCAGCAGCTTAGCTGGGACAGGGATGAATGAGCAGTTCTTC. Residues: CASSLAGTGMNEQFF.

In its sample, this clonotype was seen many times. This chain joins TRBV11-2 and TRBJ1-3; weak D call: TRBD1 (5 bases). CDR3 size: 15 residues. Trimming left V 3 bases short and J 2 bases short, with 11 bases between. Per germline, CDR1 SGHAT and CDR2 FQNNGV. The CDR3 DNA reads TGTGCCAGCAGCTTCTCCCGGGGGACTGGAAACACCATATATTTT. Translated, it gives CASSFSRGTGNTIYF.

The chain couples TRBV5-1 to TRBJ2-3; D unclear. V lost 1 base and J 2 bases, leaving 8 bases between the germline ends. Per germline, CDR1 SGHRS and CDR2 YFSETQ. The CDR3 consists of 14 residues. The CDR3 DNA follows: TGCGCCAGCAGCTTGCAGGTCGACACAGATACGCAGTATTTT. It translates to CASSLQVDTDTQYF.

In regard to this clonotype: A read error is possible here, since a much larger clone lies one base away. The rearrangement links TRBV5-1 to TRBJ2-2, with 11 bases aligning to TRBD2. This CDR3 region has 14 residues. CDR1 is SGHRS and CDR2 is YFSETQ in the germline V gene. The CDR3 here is CASSLMITSGSAVF. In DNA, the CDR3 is TGCGCCAGCAGCTTGATGATAACTAGCGGGAGTGCCGTCTTT. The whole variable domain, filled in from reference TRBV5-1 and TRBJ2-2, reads KAGVTQTPRYLIKTRGQQVTLSCSPISGHRSVSWYQQTPGQGLQFLFEYFSETQRNKGNFPGRFSGRQFSNSRSEMNVSTLELGDSALYLCASSLMITSGSAVFGEGSRLTVL.

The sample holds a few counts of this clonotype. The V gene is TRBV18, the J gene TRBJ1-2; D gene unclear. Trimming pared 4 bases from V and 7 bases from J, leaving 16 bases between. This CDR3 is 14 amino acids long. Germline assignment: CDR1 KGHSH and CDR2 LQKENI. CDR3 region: CASSQDAGGLGYTF. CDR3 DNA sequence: TGTGCCAGCTCACAGGACGCGGGTGGTCTTGGCTACACCTTC. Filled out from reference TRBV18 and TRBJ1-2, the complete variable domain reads NAGVMQNPRHLVRRRGQEARLRCSPMKGHSHVYWYRQLPEEGLKFMVYLQKENIIDESGMPKERFSAEFPKEGPSILRIQQVVRGDSAAYFCASSQDAGGLGYTFGSGTRLTVV.

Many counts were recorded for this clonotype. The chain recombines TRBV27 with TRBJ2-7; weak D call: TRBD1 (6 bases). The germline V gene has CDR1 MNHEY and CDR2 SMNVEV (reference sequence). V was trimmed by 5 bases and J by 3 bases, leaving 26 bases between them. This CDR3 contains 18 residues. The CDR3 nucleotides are TGTGCCAGCAGTCTGCAACCGTTCACCGGGACAAACTACTACGAGCAGTACTTC. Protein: CASSLQPFTGTNYYEQYF.

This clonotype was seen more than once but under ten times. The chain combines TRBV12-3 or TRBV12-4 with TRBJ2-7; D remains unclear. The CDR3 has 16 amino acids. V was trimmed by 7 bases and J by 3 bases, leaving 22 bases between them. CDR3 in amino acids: CASKNSRVRPSYEQYF. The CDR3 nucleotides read TGTGCCAGCAAAAATTCTCGAGTGAGGCCTAGCTACGAGCAGTACTTC.

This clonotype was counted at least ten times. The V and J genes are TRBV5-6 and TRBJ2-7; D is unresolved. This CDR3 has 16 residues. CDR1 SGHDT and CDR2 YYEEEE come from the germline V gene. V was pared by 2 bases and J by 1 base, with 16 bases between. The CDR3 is CASSLFARSLSYEQYF. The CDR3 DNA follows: TGTGCCAGCAGCTTATTCGCACGGTCGCTTTCCTACGAGCAGTACTTC.

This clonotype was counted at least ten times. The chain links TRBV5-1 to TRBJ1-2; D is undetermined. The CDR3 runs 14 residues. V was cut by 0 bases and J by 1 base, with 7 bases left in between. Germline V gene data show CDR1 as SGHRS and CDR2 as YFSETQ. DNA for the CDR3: TGCGCCAGCAGCTTGGAGTCAAATAACTATGGCTACACCTTC. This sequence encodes CASSLESNNYGYTF.

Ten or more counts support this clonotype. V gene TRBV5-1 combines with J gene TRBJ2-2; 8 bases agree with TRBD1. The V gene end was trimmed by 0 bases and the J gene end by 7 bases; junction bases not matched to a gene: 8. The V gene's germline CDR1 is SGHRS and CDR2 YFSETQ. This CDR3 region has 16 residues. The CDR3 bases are TGCGCCAGCAGCTTGGTTGTGACAGGGGAGCACGGGGAGCTGTTTTTT. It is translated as CASSLVVTGEHGELFF.

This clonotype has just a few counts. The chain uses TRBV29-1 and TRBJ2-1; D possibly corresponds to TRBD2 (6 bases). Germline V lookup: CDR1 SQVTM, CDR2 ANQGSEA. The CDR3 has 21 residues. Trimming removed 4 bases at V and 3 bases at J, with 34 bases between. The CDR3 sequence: CSVGKRTGEHPRRALYNEQFF. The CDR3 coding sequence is TGCAGCGTTGGAAAAAGGACGGGAGAACACCCCAGACGGGCACTCTACAATGAGCAGTTCTTC.